The source of this T cell receptor beta chain is a study of cytotoxic CD8 clonotypes in ibrutinib-treated CLL. A 1 in 200,000 to 1 in 1 million T cell depth was the sequencing target. Libraries were prepared by immunoSEQ multiplex PCR; TCRdb keeps only in-frame clonotypes and omits some of them. The table has around 91,000 clones, approximately 86% seen once. J lost 4 bases, V lost 4 bases, and 9 bases had no gene match. Germline V gene data show CDR1 as MNHEY and CDR2 as SVGAGI. This CDR3 has 15 amino acids. The J gene is TRBJ2-7, the V gene TRBV6-5, with TRBD2 matching 8 bases. The material was PBMCs, obtained before ibrutinib treatment. The clonotype was recovered from a human donor with chronic lymphocytic leukemia. CDR3 loop: CASSLRGGSGYEQYF. The CDR3 DNA sequence: TGTGCCAGCAGTTTACGGGGGGGCTCAGGGTACGAGCAGTACTTC.